A single sample gave rise to the 5 T cell receptor beta chains below, sequenced in a study of OX40 agonist ivuxolimab in advanced cancers. The data were produced by immunoSEQ multiplex PCR, yet TCRdb's version contains in-frame clones alone and is incomplete. The sample shows tens of thousands of clones, roughly nine tenths of them seen only once. The material sequenced was CD4+ or CD8+ T cells sorted from blood, taken in a trial of the OX40 agonist ivuxolimab. All receptors come from an adult with an advanced solid tumor such as melanoma, head and neck, liver or kidney cancer.

This clone has only one observation. The chain uses TRBV7-2 and TRBJ2-7; the match to TRBD1 covers 8 bases. Germline trimming cut 5 bases from V and 6 bases from J; bases unmatched to any gene: 12. Germline CDR1 and CDR2: SGHTA and FQGNSA. The CDR3 loop spans 15 amino acids. The CDR3 loop reads CASSPWRQGASEQYF. DNA for the CDR3: TGTGCCAGCAGCCCTTGGAGGCAGGGGGCCTCCGAGCAGTACTTC.

V usage is TRBV5-1 and J usage is TRBJ1-1; D ambiguous. Trimming stripped 4 bases from V and 8 bases from J, with 12 bases between. The length of the CDR3 is 12 residues. Germline CDR1 and CDR2: SGHRS and YFSETQ. The chain's CDR3 is CASSRTADEAFF. In DNA, the CDR3 is TGCGCCAGCAGCCGCACGGCCGACGAAGCTTTCTTT.

The table lists this clone with a count of one. The V call is TRBV7-2, the J call TRBJ2-2, with D maybe TRBD1 (5 bases). CDR3 length equals 15 residues. CDR1 and CDR2 (germline): SGHTA, FQGNSA. V was pared by 4 bases and J by 3 bases, with 12 bases between. CDR3 protein: CASSSSRAYTGELFF. The CDR3 coding sequence is TGTGCCAGCAGCTCTTCCAGGGCCTACACCGGGGAGCTGTTTTTT.

V gene TRBV18 combines with J gene TRBJ1-4; D is ambiguous. The germline gives CDR1 KGHSH, CDR2 LQKENI. V lost 3 bases, J lost 7 bases, and 9 bases lay in between. CDR3 length: 13 amino acids. CDR3 bases: TGTGCCAGCTCACCCGTTGCGTCTGAAAAACTGTTTTTT. Amino acid sequence: CASSPVASEKLFF.

The J gene is TRBJ2-3, the V gene TRBV7-6; possibly TRBD1 for D (5 bases). Germline V lookup: CDR1 SGHVS, CDR2 FNYEAQ. Trimming stripped 2 bases from V and 4 bases from J, with 7 bases between. This CDR3 is built from 13 residues. DNA for the CDR3: TGTGCCAGCAGCTTAACAGGCGCAGATACGCAGTATTTT. It specifies CASSLTGADTQYF.